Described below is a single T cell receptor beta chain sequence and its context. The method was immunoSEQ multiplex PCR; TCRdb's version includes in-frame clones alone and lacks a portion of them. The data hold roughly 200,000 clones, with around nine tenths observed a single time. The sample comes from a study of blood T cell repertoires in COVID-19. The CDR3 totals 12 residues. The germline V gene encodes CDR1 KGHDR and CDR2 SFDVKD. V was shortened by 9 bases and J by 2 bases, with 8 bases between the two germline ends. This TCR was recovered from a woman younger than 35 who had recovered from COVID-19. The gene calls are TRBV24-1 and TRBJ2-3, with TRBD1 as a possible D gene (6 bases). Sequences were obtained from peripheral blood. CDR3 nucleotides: TGTGCCACCCAGGGGTACACAGATACGCAGTATTTT. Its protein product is CATQGYTDTQYF.